The 13 T cell receptor beta chains presented below share a single source sample, sequenced in a study of CD8+ T cells in alopecia areata. Extracted RNA was reverse transcribed into cDNA, the sequencing template. The assay was immunoSEQ multiplex PCR, and TCRdb's table has in-frame clones only and misses some. The table has 150,000 to 200,000 clones, approximately 67% seen once. Sample treatment: oral pan-JAK inhibitor, 5-10 mg twice daily. The material sequenced was CD4+ T cells sorted from blood, taken around week 50, from a patient treated with tofacitinib. These receptors were collected from a human donor with alopecia areata.

This clone was picked up a small number of times. Here the CDR3 DNA reads TGTGCCAGCAGCTTAGGCGGGGGTCCATCCAAAAACATTCAGTACTTC. As protein: CASSLGGGPSKNIQYF. The chain combines TRBV13 with TRBJ2-4; maybe TRBD2 (6 bases). The germline CDR1 and CDR2 sequences are PRHDT and FYEKMQ (reference sequence). The V end lost 0 bases, the J end lost 2 bases, and 11 bases lay between the germline ends. This CDR3 is built from 16 residues. Together with reference TRBV13 and TRBJ2-4, the CDR3 gives the full variable domain: AAGVIQSPRHLIKEKRETATLKCYPIPRHDTVYWYQQGPGQDPQFLISFYEKMQSDKGSIPDRFSAQQFSDYHSELNMSSLELGDSALYFCASSLGGGPSKNIQYFGAGTRLSVL.

The J gene is TRBJ1-5, the V gene TRBV25-1, with D possibly TRBD1 on 5 matching bases. The germline V gene has CDR1 MGHDK and CDR2 SYGVNS. CDR3 length: 14 amino acids. V was trimmed by 8 bases and J by 6 bases, leaving 17 bases between them. CDR3 sequence reads: CASSDQGGGQPQHF. In DNA form, the CDR3 reads TGTGCCAGCTCCGACCAGGGCGGTGGTCAGCCCCAGCATTTT.

Only one count was recorded for this clone. The chain has TRBV5-1 and TRBJ1-2; 8 bases are shared with TRBD1. V lost 4 bases, J lost 3 bases, and 5 bases stayed unmatched. This CDR3 has 14 residues. Germline V gene data show CDR1 as SGHRS and CDR2 as YFSETQ. The CDR3 sequence is CASSEQTGDYGYTF. The CDR3 bases are TGCGCCAGCAGCGAACAGACAGGGGACTATGGCTACACCTTC.

CDR3 bases: TGTGCCAGCAGCTACATCAGGCGCGAGCAGTACTTC. It codes for CASSYIRREQYF. This chain links TRBV11-2 with TRBJ2-7; D not resolved. The germline CDR1 and CDR2 sequences are SGHAT and FQNNGV. Trimming left V 4 bases short and J 6 bases short, with 10 bases between. This CDR3 contains 12 residues.

V gene TRBV5-1 combines with J gene TRBJ2-1, with D possibly TRBD1 on 5 matching bases. Germline assignment: CDR1 SGHRS and CDR2 YFSETQ. The CDR3 totals 14 residues. V lost 6 bases and J 5 bases, leaving 15 bases between the germline ends. CDR3 loop: CASTSNTGNNEQFF. DNA of the CDR3: TGCGCCAGCACCTCGAACACAGGAAACAATGAGCAGTTCTTC.

The rearrangement joins TRBV29-1 to TRBJ1-1, with TRBD1 as a possible D gene (5 bases). The CDR3 covers 13 residues. CDR1 and CDR2 (germline): SQVTM, ANQGSEA. V was trimmed by 5 bases and J by 0 bases, leaving 10 bases between them. The CDR3 sequence: CSVSQVLNTEAFF. The CDR3 DNA follows: TGCAGCGTTTCACAGGTGTTGAACACTGAAGCTTTCTTT.

The rearrangement uses TRBV27 and TRBJ1-6, with TRBD1 identical over 9 bases. The CDR3 runs 17 residues. Germline V gene lookup returns CDR1 MNHEY and CDR2 SMNVEV (reference sequence). J lost 8 bases, V lost 2 bases, and 10 bases had no gene match. In DNA form, the CDR3 reads TGTGCCAGCAGTTTAGGGCGTTTACAGGGGGCTTATTCACCCCTCCACTTT. As protein: CASSLGRLQGAYSPLHF.

The chain is built from TRBV30 and TRBJ1-1; no definite D call. The CDR3 length is 13 residues. Trimming removed 0 bases from V and 3 bases from J, with 8 bases in between. Germline V gene sequence: CDR1 GTSNPN, CDR2 SVGIG (reference sequence). CDR3 protein: CAWSVHRDTEAFF. Written as DNA, the CDR3 is TGTGCCTGGAGTGTACACCGAGACACTGAAGCTTTCTTT.

This clone was seen a handful of times. The gene calls are TRBV5-1 and TRBJ2-6, with no clear D. Germline assignment: CDR1 SGHRS and CDR2 YFSETQ. V was trimmed by 5 bases and J by 4 bases, leaving 10 bases between them. The CDR3 covers 14 residues. CDR3 in amino acids: CASRDLSGANVLTF. The CDR3 DNA reads TGCGCCAGCAGGGATTTATCAGGGGCCAACGTCCTGACTTTC.

The chain has TRBV29-1 and TRBJ1-2; TRBD1 agrees at 8 bases. Germline-derived CDR1 and CDR2 are SQVTM and ANQGSEA. Unmatched junction bases numbered 6, after V lost 1 base and J lost 8 bases. This CDR3 comprises 13 residues. CDR3 protein: CSVEGTGIRGYTF. In DNA, the CDR3 is TGCAGCGTTGAAGGGACAGGGATTAGGGGCTACACCTTC.

The CDR3: CASSSTYREAFF. CDR3 DNA: TGTGCCAGCAGCTCCACCTACAGGGAGGCTTTCTTT. The chain links TRBV13 to TRBJ1-1, with D perhaps matching TRBD1 (6 bases). V was shortened by 4 bases and J by 11 bases, with 14 bases between the two germline ends. This CDR3 contains 12 residues. Germline V gene lookup returns CDR1 PRHDT and CDR2 FYEKMQ (reference sequence). The whole variable domain, remainder taken from reference TRBV13 and TRBJ1-1, is AAGVIQSPRHLIKEKRETATLKCYPIPRHDTVYWYQQGPGQDPQFLISFYEKMQSDKGSIPDRFSAQQFSDYHSELNMSSLELGDSALYFCASSSTYREAFFGQGTRLTVV.

V and J are TRBV10-3 and TRBJ2-3; D unresolved. V lost 6 bases to trimming and J lost 0 bases, with 7 bases between them. The germline CDR1 and CDR2 sequences are ENHRY and SYGVKD. The CDR3 sequence is 13 residues long. CDR3 DNA: TGTGCCATCAGCCGGAGTAGCACAGATACGCAGTATTTT. This translates into CAISRSSTDTQYF.

The rearrangement links TRBV25-1 to TRBJ1-1; 7 nucleotides agree with TRBD1. The CDR3 is made up of 13 amino acids. Germline-derived CDR1 and CDR2 are MGHDK and SYGVNS. Trimming cost V 7 bases and J 7 bases; bases outside gene matches: 9. CDR3 sequence: CASTGGQSSEAFF. The CDR3 coding sequence is TGTGCCAGCACTGGGGGACAGAGCAGTGAAGCTTTCTTT.